This T cell receptor beta chain is from a study of CD4 T cells in relation to SARS-CoV-2 and coronaviruses. Study outcomes and limitations: No crossreactivity against non-spike viral proteins was tested here. Compared with monoreactive clones, crossreactive clones showed significantly weaker SARS-CoV-2 expansion.

Clones were sequenced by immunoSEQ multiplex PCR, and TCRdb holds only the in-frame ones, with some missing. This table has some 15,000 clones, 78% appearing once. This clone has a single count. What it recognizes is unknown. Between the trimmed V and J ends, which lost 2 bases and 5 bases, there was a span of 2 bases. The CDR3 runs to 11 residues. The V gene's germline CDR1 is SEHNR and CDR2 FQNEAQ (reference sequence). Unexposed donor CD4+ T cells date from about 2011-2018, before the COVID-19 pandemic. The cells were cultured for around ten days before CD4+ T cells were isolated. Testing used SARS-CoV-2 S/N and four cold-coronavirus spikes on unexposed-donor CD4+ T cells, cells permitting. PBMCs were plated at a few million per well in IL-2-containing medium.

The TCR was taken from a human donor in good health. Sequencing input: CD4+ T cells from PBMCs, cultured in vitro. J is TRBJ2-3 and V is TRBV7-9; D gene unclear. The CDR3 DNA is TGTGCCAGCAGCTTACAAGATACGCAGTATTTT. This encodes CASSLQDTQYF.